A single TCR beta chain is shown here with its context. As yet, its antigen is unknown. This table comes from immunoSEQ multiplex PCR, and its TCRdb copy is limited to in-frame clones, with some not included. The sample contains fewer than 11,000 clones, around 74% of which appear only once. The data belong to a study of tumor-infiltrating lymphocytes in localized non-small cell lung cancer. Study details: Several tumor histologies, both smoking statuses, and some post-neoadjuvant chemotherapy samples were included. From each patient, both tumor and uninvolved lung, non-adjacent to tumor, were sampled.

Study-wide results and caveats: Only some patients had TCR sequencing, depending on available tissue. IM1 and IM2 tumors showed no difference in T-cell fraction.

The sample taken for sequencing was uninvolved lung tissue not adjacent to the tumor. This clonotype originated in a human donor with non-small cell lung cancer.

The CDR3 nucleotides are TGTGCCAGCAGTTTATCGCGGGGAGGTCGCTACGAGCAGTACTTC. Translated: CASSLSRGGRYEQYF. The chain is built from TRBV27 and TRBJ2-7; D might be TRBD2 (6 bases). Germline V gene data show CDR1 as MNHEY and CDR2 as SMNVEV (reference sequence). This CDR3 is 15 amino acids long. V was clipped by 0 bases and J by 3 bases, with 12 bases between them.